Listed below are T cell receptor beta chains from one sample, sequenced in a study of prognosis after radiotherapy for stage I lung cancer. TCRdb reanalysed the multiplex PCR reads using MiXCR and keeps one entry per CDR3 protein. This table holds about 27,000 distinct CDR3 sequences, 30% found once. The specimen comprised PBMCs, sampled before or after stereotactic body radiation therapy (not recorded which). The receptors come from a donor aged 50 or older with non-small cell lung cancer. CDR3s include the opening cysteine and the closing phenylalanine or tryptophan. The D gene is left open where the match is weak. Rows give clone size only sometimes, using once, few, many, or a class for an expanded clone.

NA	TRBV19	many	TRBJ2-1	11	CASSIGLGQFF	TGTGCCAGTAGTATAGGGTTGGGTCAGTTCTTC
TRBD1	TRBV2	once	TRBJ1-5	15	CASTRMTGGNQPQHF	TGTGCCAGCACCCGAATGACAGGGGGCAATCAGCCCCAGCATTTT
NA	TRBV6-1	many	TRBJ2-3	15	CASSPTGSITDTQYF	TGTGCCAGCAGTCCCACTGGATCTATCACAGATACGCAGTATTTT
NA	TRBV4-1	NA	TRBJ2-6	15	CASSASGTGANVLTF	TGCGCCAGCAGCGCATCAGGGACCGGGGCCAACGTCCTGACTTTC
NA	TRBV12-5	NA	TRBJ1-1	13	CASGTNTGTEAFF	TGTGCTAGTGGTACAAATACAGGGACTGAAGCTTTCTTT
TRBD1	TRBV7-2	NA	TRBJ1-1	17	CASSLARGRGGSTEAFF	TGTGCCAGCAGCTTAGCGAGGGGCAGGGGGGGATCCACTGAAGCTTTCTTT
TRBD2	TRBV2	many	TRBJ2-2	17	CASTSVGGALNTGELFF	TGTGCCAGCACCTCGGTCGGGGGGGCCTTAAACACCGGGGAGCTGTTTTTT
NA	TRBV13	many	TRBJ1-2	13	CASSFGQARGYTF	TGTGCCAGCAGCTTTGGTCAGGCGAGGGGCTACACCTTC
NA	TRBV5-4	NA	TRBJ2-7	16	CASSLPPGTDLYEQYF	TGTGCCAGCAGCCTCCCCCCCGGGACTGACCTCTACGAGCAGTACTTC
TRBD2	TRBV5-1	many	TRBJ2-7	16	CASSLEASGPTSEQYF	TGCGCCAGCAGCTTGGAGGCTAGCGGTCCCACGAGCGAGCAGTACTTC
TRBD1	TRBV2	NA	TRBJ2-7	16	CASSGSLGQGNYEQYF	TGTGCCAGCAGTGGAAGTCTCGGACAGGGAAACTACGAGCAGTACTTC
TRBD1	TRBV6-1	many	TRBJ1-1	14	CASRPTGVNTEAFF	TGTGCCAGCAGGCCTACAGGGGTGAACACTGAAGCTTTCTTT
TRBD2	TRBV20-1	NA	TRBJ2-1	15	CSARGGLAGYNEQFF	TGCAGTGCTAGAGGAGGCCTAGCGGGTTACAATGAGCAGTTCTTC
NA	TRBV11-2	many	TRBJ2-7	11	CASSLVQGQYF	TGTGCCAGCAGCTTAGTTCAGGGGCAGTACTTC
NA	TRBV12-3/TRBV12-4	once	TRBJ1-1	14	CASSLGAVNTEAFF	TGTGCCAGCAGTTTAGGTGCGGTAAACACTGAAGCTTTCTTT
NA	TRBV29-1	many	TRBJ2-3	13	CSAGYSSTDTQYF	TGCAGCGCCGGCTACTCTAGCACAGATACGCAGTATTTT
TRBD1	TRBV6-5	many	TRBJ1-2	14	CASSYRGQGRGYTF	TGTGCCAGCAGTTACAGAGGACAGGGACGAGGCTACACCTTC
NA	TRBV27	once	TRBJ2-2	18	CASSSDSIVSGSAGELFF	TGTGCCAGCAGTTCCGATTCGATCGTTAGCGGAAGTGCCGGGGAGCTGTTTTTT
NA	TRBV28	many	TRBJ1-4	16	CASRPPREGTNEKLFF	TGTGCCAGCAGACCACCGAGGGAGGGAACTAATGAAAAACTGTTTTTT
NA	TRBV19	many	TRBJ2-7	15	CASSSHEGGKNEQYF	TGTGCCAGTAGTTCCCACGAGGGGGGCAAGAACGAGCAGTACTTC
NA	TRBV14	NA	TRBJ2-5	13	CASSPGDFRTQYF	TGTGCCAGCAGCCCAGGGGACTTCAGGACCCAGTACTTC
NA	TRBV2	many	TRBJ2-3	14	CASSIPGSTDTQYF	TGTGCCAGCTCCATTCCAGGTAGCACAGATACGCAGTATTTT
TRBD2	TRBV6-1	many	TRBJ2-5	15	CASSGGLAGGVTQYF	TGTGCCAGCAGTGGGGGACTAGCGGGAGGGGTGACCCAGTACTTC
NA	TRBV11-3	NA	TRBJ2-2	15	CASSLGPPNTGELFF	TGTGCCAGCAGCTTAGGACCCCCGAACACCGGGGAGCTGTTTTTT
TRBD2	TRBV27	NA	TRBJ2-7	18	CAGSLLGLAGDRRGEQYF	TGTGCCGGCAGTTTACTAGGACTAGCGGGGGACCGTCGGGGCGAGCAGTACTTC
TRBD2	TRBV5-6	many	TRBJ2-3	16	CASSPPLAGSTDTQYF	TGTGCCAGCAGCCCTCCCCTAGCGGGTTCAACAGATACGCAGTATTTT
TRBD2	TRBV20-1	many	TRBJ2-3	15	CSAKELAGATDTQYF	TGCAGTGCTAAGGAACTAGCGGGAGCGACAGATACGCAGTATTTT
NA	TRBV10-3	many	TRBJ1-3	14	CAISDSTVGNTIYF	TGTGCCATCAGTGACTCGACTGTAGGAAACACCATATATTTT
NA	TRBV7-8	many	TRBJ1-5	14	CASSSRGRGQPQHF	TGTGCCAGCAGCTCTCGGGGCCGCGGGCAGCCCCAGCATTTT
NA	TRBV7-2	many	TRBJ1-5	14	CASSQQGAGQPQHF	TGTGCCAGCAGCCAACAAGGGGCCGGCCAGCCCCAGCATTTT
TRBD2	TRBV6-1	many	TRBJ2-7	16	CASSEASAGGDYEQYF	TGTGCCAGCAGTGAAGCTTCGGCCGGGGGGGACTACGAGCAGTACTTC
TRBD2	TRBV5-1	NA	TRBJ2-1	15	CASSDLTSGGTFQFF	TGCGCCAGCAGCGATTTGACTAGCGGCGGGACCTTTCAGTTCTTC
NA	TRBV6-1	NA	TRBJ2-1	12	CASRTGHNEQFF	TGTGCCAGCAGGACAGGACACAATGAGCAGTTCTTC
NA	TRBV19	many	TRBJ2-7	13	CASSIVVEEEQYF	TGTGCCAGTAGTATAGTAGTCGAAGAAGAGCAGTACTTC
NA	TRBV2	NA	TRBJ1-5	13	CASRPHQNQPQHF	TGTGCCAGCAGGCCTCATCAAAATCAGCCCCAGCATTTT
TRBD1	TRBV4-1	many	TRBJ1-5	15	CASSQENRGLEPQHF	TGCGCCAGCAGCCAAGAAAACAGGGGCCTTGAGCCCCAGCATTTT
NA	TRBV28	few	TRBJ1-2	16	CASSSLNRVANYGYTF	TGTGCCAGCAGTTCCTTGAACAGGGTAGCTAACTATGGCTACACCTTC
NA	TRBV6-5	many	TRBJ2-7	16	CASSYSKSSDSYEQYF	TGTGCCAGCAGTTACTCGAAGTCTAGCGACTCCTACGAGCAGTACTTC
NA	TRBV20-1	few	TRBJ2-4	16	CSARYLGDLAKNIQYF	TGCAGTGCTAGATATTTAGGGGATCTAGCCAAAAACATTCAGTACTTC
TRBD1	TRBV6-1	NA	TRBJ2-7	15	CASSRDRGLIYEQYF	TGTGCCAGCAGTCGGGACAGGGGATTAATCTACGAGCAGTACTTC
NA	TRBV20-1	many	TRBJ2-5	13	CSAWDQQDETQYF	TGCAGTGCTTGGGATCAGCAGGACGAGACCCAGTACTTC